The clone carrying this T cell receptor (beta chain) was seen a handful of times. This record belongs to a study of blood T cell repertoires in COVID-19. Trimming at V came to 4 bases and at J to 2 bases, leaving 8 bases not matched to a gene. Germline loops: CDR1 SGDLS, CDR2 YYNGEE. The CDR3 is 15 residues long. Authors' processing steps: Reference gene primers were amplified, and this amplification served to estimate nucleated cell counts. Sequencing was performed with immunoSEQ multiplex PCR; in TCRdb, only in-frame clones are kept and a portion is missing. The V and J calls and clone size come from that table; D and trimming were worked out from the DNA. Of around 120,000 clones detected, approximately 80% appear once; the ten largest clones hold 5.5% to 7%.

The V and J genes are TRBV9 and TRBJ1-2, with 7 bases aligning to TRBD1. This TCR was recovered from a man aged 65 to 79 with acute or convalescent COVID-19. Specimen: peripheral blood. The CDR3 spells CASSPRQGGNYGYTF. CDR3 in DNA: TGTGCCAGCAGCCCCAGACAGGGAGGAAACTATGGCTACACCTTC.